This TCR beta chain originates from a study of radiation and T cells in renal cell carcinoma. This sample's time point: blood 4 weeks post-SBRT, at nephrectomy. Regarding treatment: 15 Gy SBRT to primary tumor, nephrectomy 4 weeks later. Nephrectomy followed 15 Gy stereotactic body radiation by 4 weeks. Clear cell pathology was present in this patient's renal cell carcinoma. Study-level points and caveats: Without pretreatment biopsies, baseline tumor clonotype presence was undetermined. In blood, top tumor clones expanded by 2 weeks, shrinking by 4.

Of note for this clone: Its antigen is unknown.

Using immunoSEQ multiplex PCR, the repertoire was profiled, and TCRdb retains in-frame clones only, with some absent. The sample yields around 99,000 clones, 84% seen once. This clonotype was sampled from a man aged 60 to 69 with renal cell carcinoma. Sequences were derived from blood, sampled from a patient whose treatment included radiotherapy and nephrectomy.

CDR3 bases: TGTGCCAGCAGCTCACGCCGGGACTACACAGATACGCAGTATTTT. Translation gives CASSSRRDYTDTQYF. The chain is built from TRBV5-6 and TRBJ2-3; 7 bases are a match to TRBD2. CDR1 SGHDT and CDR2 YYEEEE come from the germline V gene. The CDR3 is made up of 15 amino acids. J was trimmed by 2 bases and V by 3 bases; bases with no gene match: 6.